The source of this T cell receptor (beta chain) is a study of CXCR3-negative and CXCR3-positive naive CD8 T cells. 5' RACE with UMI labels generated the TRB cDNA libraries. Each CDR3 protein gets one entry in TCRdb, which reprocessed the 5' RACE reads and gives no DNA. The table for this sample gives 65,000 to 85,000 distinct CDR3 sequences. CDR3 length: 13 residues. Germline V gene data show CDR1 as SQVTM and CDR2 as ANQGSEA. This sequence was found in a human donor in good health. Some clones in this sample may be carry-over from other donors' samples. Input material: naive CXCR3- CD8+ T cells from blood. Subset described: CD45RO-CCR7+CD27+CD95- naive CD8+ T cells lacking CXCR3 (TNR3-). The chain has TRBV29-1 and TRBJ2-7; no DNA is available, so the TRBD1 call from TCRdb remains unchecked. CDR3 region: CSVDNGTGYEQYF.